A few counts support the clone carrying this T cell receptor (beta chain). Trimming took off 9 bases at V and 8 bases at J, with 14 bases between the two ends. CDR1 is SGHTA and CDR2 is FQGNSA in the germline V gene. This CDR3 is 13 amino acids long. The data originate from a study of blood T cell repertoires in COVID-19. Study information: The United States, Italy and Spain supplied acute and convalescent COVID-19 samples. PBMCs, B-cell-depleted T cells, or T cells were the source of the cDNA or gDNA that made up the material.

How the authors handled the data: Amplification of reference gene primers was used by the study to estimate nucleated cell counts. Only in-frame clones appear in the TCRdb table, and some are missing; sequencing was by immunoSEQ multiplex PCR. Clonal size and the V and J genes are those of that table, whereas D and trimming came from the DNA. The sample lists roughly 280,000 clones; approximately 81% were seen once. The sequence came from a man in his sixties with acute or convalescent COVID-19. The chain uses TRBV7-2 and TRBJ1-6; no clear D. Sequencing was carried out using peripheral blood. DNA for the CDR3: TGTGCCAGTTCCTTTGGCAATGATTCACCCCTCCACTTT. This encodes CASSFGNDSPLHF.